This note documents a single T cell receptor beta chain sequence. The sample comes from a study of T cell responses to AZD1222 COVID-19 vaccine. The CDR3 extends over 22 amino acids. Trimming removed 2 bases from V and 4 bases from J; junction bases left unmatched: 25. Germline values: CDR1 SGHDN, CDR2 FVKESK. Clones were read by immunoSEQ multiplex PCR, and TCRdb kept only the in-frame ones, dropping some. The data hold over 150,000 clones, with just over 85% observed a single time. The clonotype was recovered from an adult in good health. The chain carries TRBV14 and TRBJ1-3; 8 nucleotides line up with TRBD1. The sequenced sample was peripheral blood, obtained on day 0 of AZD1222 vaccination. CDR3 residues: CASSQSYRKGAGGLALGNTIYF. CDR3 nucleotides: TGTGCCAGCAGCCAATCCTACCGAAAAGGGGCAGGGGGCTTGGCGTTGGGAAACACCATATATTTT.